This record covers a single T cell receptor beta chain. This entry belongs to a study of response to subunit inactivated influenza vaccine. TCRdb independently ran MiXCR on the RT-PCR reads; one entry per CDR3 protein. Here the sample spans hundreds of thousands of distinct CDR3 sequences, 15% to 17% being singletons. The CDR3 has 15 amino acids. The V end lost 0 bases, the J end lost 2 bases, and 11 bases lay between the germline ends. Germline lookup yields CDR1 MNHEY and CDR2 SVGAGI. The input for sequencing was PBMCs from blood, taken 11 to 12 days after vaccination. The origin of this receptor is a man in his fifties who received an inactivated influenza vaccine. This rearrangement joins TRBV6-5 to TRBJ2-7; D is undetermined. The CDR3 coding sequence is TGTGCCAGCAGTTACTCTACTACCGGAGCCTACGAGCAGTACTTC. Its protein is CASSYSTTGAYEQYF.